The clone carrying this T cell receptor (beta chain) came up a few times. CDR1 and CDR2 (germline): SQVTM, ANQGSEA. This CDR3 is 12 amino acids long. Trimming removed 6 bases from V and 6 bases from J, with 12 bases in between. The data belong to a study of blood T cells in healthy people across ages. The use of a sample-barcoded 5' primer and a J-beta primer mix characterized a second PCR of roughly 6 to 11 cycles. TCRdb analysed the 5' RACE reads with MiXCR anew, one entry per CDR3 protein. The sample includes around 1.5 million distinct CDR3 sequences, 55% to 75% of them seen just once. This TCR derives from a man aged 18 to 30 in good health. This chain joins TRBV29-1 and TRBJ2-1, with TRBD2 as a possible D gene (6 bases). The specimen sequenced was blood. For the CDR3, the DNA is TGCAGCGTAGGGACTTACTCCAATGAGCAGTTCTTC. Its protein is CSVGTYSNEQFF.